The 9 T cell receptor beta chains presented below share a single source sample, sequenced in a study of blood T cell repertoires in COVID-19. Method: immunoSEQ multiplex PCR; TCRdb's copy keeps in-frame clones and lacks some. Of some 180,000 clones in the sample, more than 70% were seen once. Sequenced sample: peripheral blood. These receptors all come from a woman in her 70s who had recovered from COVID-19.

The V call is TRBV27, the J call TRBJ2-5, with D perhaps TRBD1 (6 bases). The CDR3 length is 14 residues. Trimming cost V 5 bases and J 2 bases, with 12 bases left between them. Germline CDR1 is MNHEY and CDR2 is SMNVEV (reference sequence). CDR3 sequence reads: CASSPLTGQETQYF. The CDR3 bases are TGTGCCAGCAGTCCCCTAACAGGGCAAGAGACCCAGTACTTC.

The V and J genes are TRBV6-6 and TRBJ1-1; 7 nucleotides match TRBD1. CDR3 size: 12 residues. Trimming removed 6 bases from V and 7 bases from J; junction bases left unmatched: 5. Per germline, CDR1 MNHNY and CDR2 SVGAGI (reference sequence). The CDR3 DNA follows: TGTGCCAGCAGCCAGGGACAGCTTGAAGCTTTCTTT. Translating gives CASSQGQLEAFF.

V and J are TRBV10-1 and TRBJ2-3; D might be TRBD1 (6 bases). The CDR3 contains 17 residues. Germline CDR1 reads WNHNN; CDR2 reads SYGVQD (reference sequence). V lost 2 bases and J lost 0, with 15 bases in between. For the CDR3, the DNA is TGCGCCAGCAGTGAGACCTCAGGGGCTTGGAGCACAGATACGCAGTATTTT. It yields the protein CASSETSGAWSTDTQYF.

V and J are TRBV2 and TRBJ2-2, with 15 nucleotides matching TRBD2. This CDR3 region has 17 residues. Germline loops: CDR1 SNHLY, CDR2 FYNNEI. V lost 7 bases, J lost 5 bases, and 8 bases stayed unmatched. The CDR3 loop is CASTQGLAGGFTGELFF. In nucleotides, the CDR3 is TGTGCCAGCACCCAAGGACTAGCGGGAGGGTTTACCGGGGAGCTGTTTTTT.

The chain carries TRBV5-1 and TRBJ2-1, with 10 positions matching TRBD1. This CDR3 has 15 amino acids. V gave up 2 bases and J gave up 15 bases; unmatched junction bases: 14. CDR1 SGHRS and CDR2 YFSETQ come from the germline V gene. DNA for the CDR3: TGCGCCAGCAGCTTTACTCCGGGACAGGGGTTGGGTTGGTTCTTC. This sequence encodes CASSFTPGQGLGWFF.

The chain links TRBV11-3 to TRBJ2-1; possible D gene TRBD1, 6 bases. This CDR3 has 14 amino acids. Trimming stripped 0 bases from V and 9 bases from J, with 12 bases between. Per germline, CDR1 SGHNT and CDR2 YENEEA. CDR3 nucleotide sequence: TGTGCCAGCAGCTTAGAGGCAGGGGTCGTTGAGCAGTTCTTC. Its translation is CASSLEAGVVEQFF.

The gene calls are TRBV7-9 and TRBJ1-2; D call uncertain. CDR1 and CDR2 (germline): SEHNR, FQNEAQ (reference sequence). This CDR3 is 14 amino acids long. Trimming removed 5 bases from V and 7 bases from J, with 17 bases in between. As DNA, the CDR3 is TGTGCCAGCAGCCCGCCCGCCACCGTCGGTGGCTACACCTTC. It codes for CASSPPATVGGYTF.

The rearrangement joins TRBV12-3 or TRBV12-4 to TRBJ1-5; TRBD1 agrees at 8 bases. This CDR3 spans 13 amino acids. With 5 bases clipped from V and 5 bases from J, the junction kept 2 bases outside the gene matches. The DNA of the CDR3 is TGTGCCAGCAGTATGACAGGGGATCAGCCCCAGCATTTT. Protein: CASSMTGDQPQHF.

The rearrangement uses TRBV19 and TRBJ2-1, with TRBD2 as a possible D gene (6 bases). The V gene lost 3 bases and the J gene lost 0 bases, with 18 bases spanning the gap. Germline values: CDR1 LNHDA, CDR2 SQIVND (reference sequence). This CDR3 is 18 amino acids long. The CDR3 is CASSMTPSAQSSYNEQFF. CDR3 DNA: TGTGCCAGTAGTATGACCCCTAGCGCCCAGAGCTCCTACAATGAGCAGTTCTTC.